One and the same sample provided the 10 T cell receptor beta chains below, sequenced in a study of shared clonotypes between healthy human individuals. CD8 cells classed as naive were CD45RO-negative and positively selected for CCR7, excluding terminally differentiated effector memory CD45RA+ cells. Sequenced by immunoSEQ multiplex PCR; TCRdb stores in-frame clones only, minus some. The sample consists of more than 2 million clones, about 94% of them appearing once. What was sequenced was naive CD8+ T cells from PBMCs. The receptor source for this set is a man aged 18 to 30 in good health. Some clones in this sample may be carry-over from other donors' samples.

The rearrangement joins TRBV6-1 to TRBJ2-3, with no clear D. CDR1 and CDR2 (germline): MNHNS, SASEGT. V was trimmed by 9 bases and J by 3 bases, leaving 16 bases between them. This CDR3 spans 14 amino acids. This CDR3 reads CASNPPVPTDTQYF. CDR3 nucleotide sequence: TGTGCCAGTAACCCCCCCGTACCAACAGATACGCAGTATTTT.

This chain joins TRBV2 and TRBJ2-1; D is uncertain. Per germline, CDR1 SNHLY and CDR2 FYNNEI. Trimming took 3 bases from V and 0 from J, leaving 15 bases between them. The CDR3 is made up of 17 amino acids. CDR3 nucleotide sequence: TGTGCCAGCAGTGATGACGAAGGTACACCCTCCTACAATGAGCAGTTCTTC. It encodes CASSDDEGTPSYNEQFF.

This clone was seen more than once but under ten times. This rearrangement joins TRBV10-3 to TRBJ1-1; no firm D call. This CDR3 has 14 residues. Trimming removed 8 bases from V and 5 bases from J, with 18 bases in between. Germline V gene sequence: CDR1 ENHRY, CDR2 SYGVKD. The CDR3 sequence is CAISTDRLGTEAFF. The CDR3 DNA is TGTGCCATCTCTACTGATCGCCTGGGGACTGAAGCTTTCTTT.

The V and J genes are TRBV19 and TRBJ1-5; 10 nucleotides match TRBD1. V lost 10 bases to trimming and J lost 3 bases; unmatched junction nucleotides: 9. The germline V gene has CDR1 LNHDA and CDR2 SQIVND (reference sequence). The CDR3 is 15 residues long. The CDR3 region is CATKTGTGANQPQHF. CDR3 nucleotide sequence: TGTGCCACTAAGACCGGGACAGGGGCCAATCAGCCCCAGCATTTT.

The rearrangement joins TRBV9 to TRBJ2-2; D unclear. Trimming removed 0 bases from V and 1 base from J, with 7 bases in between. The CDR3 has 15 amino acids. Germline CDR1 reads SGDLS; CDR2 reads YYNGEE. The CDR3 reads CASSVAKQNTGELFF. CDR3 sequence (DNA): TGTGCCAGCAGCGTAGCGAAACAGAACACCGGGGAGCTGTTTTTT.

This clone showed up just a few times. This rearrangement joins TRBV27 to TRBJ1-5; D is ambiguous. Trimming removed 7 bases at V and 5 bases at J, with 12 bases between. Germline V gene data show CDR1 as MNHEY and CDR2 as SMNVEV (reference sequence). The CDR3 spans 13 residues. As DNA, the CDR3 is TGTGCCAGCACCTTGCCCCCCCATCAGCCCCAGCATTTT. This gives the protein CASTLPPHQPQHF.

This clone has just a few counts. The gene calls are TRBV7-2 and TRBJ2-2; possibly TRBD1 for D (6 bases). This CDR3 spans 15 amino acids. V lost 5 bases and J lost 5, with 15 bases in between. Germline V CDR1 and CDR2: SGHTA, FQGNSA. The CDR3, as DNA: TGTGCCAGCAGCGCACAGGGTTGGGGGACCGGGGAGCTGTTTTTT. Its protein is CASSAQGWGTGELFF.

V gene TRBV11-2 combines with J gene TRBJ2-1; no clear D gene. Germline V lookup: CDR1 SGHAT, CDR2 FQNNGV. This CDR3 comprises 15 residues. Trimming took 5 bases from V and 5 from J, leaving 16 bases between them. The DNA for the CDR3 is TGTGCCAGCAGCGAATTAAGCGCCTCTAACAATGAGCAGTTCTTC. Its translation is CASSELSASNNEQFF.

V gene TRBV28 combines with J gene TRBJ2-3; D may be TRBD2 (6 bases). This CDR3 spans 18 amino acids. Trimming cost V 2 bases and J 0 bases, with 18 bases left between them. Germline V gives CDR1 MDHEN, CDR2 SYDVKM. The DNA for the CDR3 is TGTGCCAGCAGTTTAGAATTACCTTGGGGGGAAAGCACAGATACGCAGTATTTT. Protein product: CASSLELPWGESTDTQYF.

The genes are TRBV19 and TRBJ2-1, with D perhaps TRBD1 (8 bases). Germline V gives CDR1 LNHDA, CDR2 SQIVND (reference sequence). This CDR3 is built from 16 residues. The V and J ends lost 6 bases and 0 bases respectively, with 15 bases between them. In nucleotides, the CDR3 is TGTGCCAGTAGCGACAGGGGCGGGAGCTCCTACAATGAGCAGTTCTTC. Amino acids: CASSDRGGSSYNEQFF.